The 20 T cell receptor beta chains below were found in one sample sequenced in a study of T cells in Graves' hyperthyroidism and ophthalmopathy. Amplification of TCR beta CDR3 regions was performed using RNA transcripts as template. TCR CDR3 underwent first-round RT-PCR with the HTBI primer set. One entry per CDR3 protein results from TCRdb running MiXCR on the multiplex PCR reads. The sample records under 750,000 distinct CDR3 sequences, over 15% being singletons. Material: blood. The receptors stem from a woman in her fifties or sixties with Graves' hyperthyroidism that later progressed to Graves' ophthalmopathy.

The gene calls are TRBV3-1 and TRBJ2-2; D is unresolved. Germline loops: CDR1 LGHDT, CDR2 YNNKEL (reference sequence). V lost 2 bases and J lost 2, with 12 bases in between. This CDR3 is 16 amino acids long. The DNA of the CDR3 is TGTGCCAGCAGCCAACCATTTGGCCTAAACACCGGGGAGCTGTTTTTT. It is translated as CASSQPFGLNTGELFF. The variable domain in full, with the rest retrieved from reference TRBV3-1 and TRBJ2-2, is DTAVSQTPKYLVTQMGNDKSIKCEQNLGHDTMYWYKQDSKKFLKIMFSYNNKELIINETVPNRFSPKSPDKAHLNLHINSLELGDSAVYFCASSQPFGLNTGELFFGEGSRLTVL.

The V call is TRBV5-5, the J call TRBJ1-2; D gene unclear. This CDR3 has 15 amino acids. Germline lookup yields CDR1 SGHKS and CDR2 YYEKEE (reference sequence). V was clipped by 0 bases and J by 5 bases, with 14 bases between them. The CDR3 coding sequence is TGTGCCAGCAGCTTGGGGACGGAAATGCAATATGGCTACACCTTC. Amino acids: CASSLGTEMQYGYTF.

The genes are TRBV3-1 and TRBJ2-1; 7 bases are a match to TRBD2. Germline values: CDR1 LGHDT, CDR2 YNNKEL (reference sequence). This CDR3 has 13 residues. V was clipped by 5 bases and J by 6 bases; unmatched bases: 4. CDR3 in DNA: TGTGCCAGCAGCATAAGACTAGCCAATGAGCAGTTCTTC. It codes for CASSIRLANEQFF.

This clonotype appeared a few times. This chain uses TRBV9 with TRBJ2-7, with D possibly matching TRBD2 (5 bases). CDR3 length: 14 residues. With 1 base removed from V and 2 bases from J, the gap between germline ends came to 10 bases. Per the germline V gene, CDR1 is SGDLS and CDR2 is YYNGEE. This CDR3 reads CASSVKDGAYEQYF. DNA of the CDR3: TGTGCCAGCAGCGTAAAGGACGGGGCCTACGAGCAGTACTTC.

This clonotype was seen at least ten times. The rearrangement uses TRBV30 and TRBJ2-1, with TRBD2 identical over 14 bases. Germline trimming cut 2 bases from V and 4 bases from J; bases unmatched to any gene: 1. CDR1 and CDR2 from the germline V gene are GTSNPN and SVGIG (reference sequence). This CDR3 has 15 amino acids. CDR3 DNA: TGTGCCTGGAGTCGACTAGCGGGGGGGTACAATGAGCAGTTCTTC. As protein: CAWSRLAGGYNEQFF.

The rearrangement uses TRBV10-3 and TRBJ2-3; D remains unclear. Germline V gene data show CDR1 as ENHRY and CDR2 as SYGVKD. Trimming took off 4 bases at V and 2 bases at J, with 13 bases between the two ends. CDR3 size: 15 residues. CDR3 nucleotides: TGTGCCATCAGTGGCCAAAGGGCAGTCACAGATACGCAGTATTTT. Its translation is CAISGQRAVTDTQYF.

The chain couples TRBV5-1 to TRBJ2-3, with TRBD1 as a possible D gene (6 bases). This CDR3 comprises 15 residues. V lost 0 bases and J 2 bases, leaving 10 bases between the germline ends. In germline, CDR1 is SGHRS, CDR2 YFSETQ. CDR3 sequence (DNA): TGCGCCAGCAGCTTGGTGGTGGGGGCCACAGATACGCAGTATTTT. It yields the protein CASSLVVGATDTQYF.

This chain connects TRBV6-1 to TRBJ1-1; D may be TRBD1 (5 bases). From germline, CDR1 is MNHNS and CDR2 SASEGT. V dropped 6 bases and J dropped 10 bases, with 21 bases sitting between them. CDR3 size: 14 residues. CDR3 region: CASSVSGGGSVAFF. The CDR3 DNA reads TGTGCCAGCAGCGTGAGCGGGGGTGGTTCGGTAGCTTTCTTT.

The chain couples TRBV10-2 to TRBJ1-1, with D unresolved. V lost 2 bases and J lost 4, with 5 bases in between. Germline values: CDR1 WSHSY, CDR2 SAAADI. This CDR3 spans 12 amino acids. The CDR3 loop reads CASSERSTEAFF. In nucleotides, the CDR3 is TGCGCCAGCAGTGAGAGGAGCACTGAAGCTTTCTTT.

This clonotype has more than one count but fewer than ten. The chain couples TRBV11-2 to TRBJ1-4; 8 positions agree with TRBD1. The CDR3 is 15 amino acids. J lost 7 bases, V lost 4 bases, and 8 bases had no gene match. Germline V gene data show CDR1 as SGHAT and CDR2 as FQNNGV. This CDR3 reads CASSSTGVRGEKLFF. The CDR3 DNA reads TGTGCCAGCAGCTCGACAGGGGTCCGGGGTGAAAAACTGTTTTTT.

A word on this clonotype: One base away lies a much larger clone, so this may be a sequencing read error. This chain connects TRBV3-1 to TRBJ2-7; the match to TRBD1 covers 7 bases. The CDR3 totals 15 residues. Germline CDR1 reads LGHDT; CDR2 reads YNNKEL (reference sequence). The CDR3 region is CASSQETGIPYKQYF. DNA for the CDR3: TGTGCCAGCAGCCAAGAGACAGGGATCCCCTACAAGCAGTACTTC.

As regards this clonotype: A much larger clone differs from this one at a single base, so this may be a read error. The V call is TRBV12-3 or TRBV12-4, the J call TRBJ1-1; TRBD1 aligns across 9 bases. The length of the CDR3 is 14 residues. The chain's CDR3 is CASREDRGNTETFF. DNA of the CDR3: TGTGCCAGCAGGGAAGACAGGGGGAACACTGAAACTTTCTTT.

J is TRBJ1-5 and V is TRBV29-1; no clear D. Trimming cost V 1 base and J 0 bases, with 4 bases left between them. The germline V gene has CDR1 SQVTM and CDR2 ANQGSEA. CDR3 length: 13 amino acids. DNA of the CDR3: TGCAGCGTTGAAGTCCGTAGCAATCAGCCCCAGCATTTT. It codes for CSVEVRSNQPQHF. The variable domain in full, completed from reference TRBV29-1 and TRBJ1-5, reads SAVISQKPSRDICQRGTSLTIQCQVDSQVTMMFWYRQQPGQSLTLIATANQGSEATYESGFVIDKFPISRPNLTFSTLTVSNMSPEDSSIYLCSVEVRSNQPQHFGDGTRLSIL.

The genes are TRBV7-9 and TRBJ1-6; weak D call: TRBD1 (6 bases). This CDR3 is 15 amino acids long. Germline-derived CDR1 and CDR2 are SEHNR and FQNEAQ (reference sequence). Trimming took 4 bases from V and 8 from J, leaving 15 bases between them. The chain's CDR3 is CASSSTGQADSPLHF. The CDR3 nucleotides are TGTGCCAGCAGCTCAACAGGGCAAGCGGATTCACCCCTCCACTTT. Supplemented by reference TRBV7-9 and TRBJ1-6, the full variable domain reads DTGVSQNPRHKITKRGQNVTFRCDPISEHNRLYWYRQTLGQGPEFLTYFQNEAQLEKSRLLSDRFSAERPKGSFSTLEIQRTEQGDSAMYLCASSSTGQADSPLHFGNGTRLTVT.

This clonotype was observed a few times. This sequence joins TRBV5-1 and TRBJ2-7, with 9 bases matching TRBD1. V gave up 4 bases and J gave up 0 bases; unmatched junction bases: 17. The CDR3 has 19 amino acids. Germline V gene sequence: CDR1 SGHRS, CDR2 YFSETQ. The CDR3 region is CASSPTTDSGTGSSYEQYF. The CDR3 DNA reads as TGCGCCAGCAGCCCAACAACTGATTCCGGGACAGGGAGCTCCTACGAGCAGTACTTC.

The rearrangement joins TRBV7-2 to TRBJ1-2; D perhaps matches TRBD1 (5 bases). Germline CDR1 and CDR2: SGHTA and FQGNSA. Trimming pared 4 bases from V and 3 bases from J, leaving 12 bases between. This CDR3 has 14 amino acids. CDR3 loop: CASSSDWGDYGYTF. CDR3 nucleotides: TGTGCCAGCAGCTCCGATTGGGGGGACTATGGCTACACCTTC.

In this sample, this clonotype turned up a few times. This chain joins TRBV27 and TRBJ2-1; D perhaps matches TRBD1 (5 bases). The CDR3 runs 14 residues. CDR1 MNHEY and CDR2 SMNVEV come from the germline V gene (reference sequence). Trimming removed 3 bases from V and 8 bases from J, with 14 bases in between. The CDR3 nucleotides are TGTGCCAGCAGTTTTTCAGGGCTTCTCGATGAGCAGTTCTTC. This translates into CASSFSGLLDEQFF.

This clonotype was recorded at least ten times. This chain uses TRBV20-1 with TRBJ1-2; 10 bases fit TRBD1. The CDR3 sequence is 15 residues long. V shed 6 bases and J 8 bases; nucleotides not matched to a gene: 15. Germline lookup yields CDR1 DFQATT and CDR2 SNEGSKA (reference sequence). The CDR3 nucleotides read TGCAGTGCGAGCCCCGAGGGGACAGGGGAGGTGGGCTACACCTTC. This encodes CSASPEGTGEVGYTF.

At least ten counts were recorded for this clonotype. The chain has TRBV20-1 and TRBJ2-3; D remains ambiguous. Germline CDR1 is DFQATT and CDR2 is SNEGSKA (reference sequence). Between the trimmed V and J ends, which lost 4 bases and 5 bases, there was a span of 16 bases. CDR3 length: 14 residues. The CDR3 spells CSAITGAVEDTQYF. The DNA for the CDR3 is TGCAGTGCTATTACTGGCGCAGTCGAAGATACGCAGTATTTT.

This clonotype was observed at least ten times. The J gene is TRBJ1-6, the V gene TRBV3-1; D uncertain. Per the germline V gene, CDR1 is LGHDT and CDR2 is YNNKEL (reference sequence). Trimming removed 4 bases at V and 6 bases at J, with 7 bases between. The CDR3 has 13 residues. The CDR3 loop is CASSPRPNSPLHF. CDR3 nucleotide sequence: TGTGCCAGCAGCCCGCGGCCTAATTCACCCCTCCACTTT. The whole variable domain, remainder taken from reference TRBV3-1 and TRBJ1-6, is DTAVSQTPKYLVTQMGNDKSIKCEQNLGHDTMYWYKQDSKKFLKIMFSYNNKELIINETVPNRFSPKSPDKAHLNLHINSLELGDSAVYFCASSPRPNSPLHFGNGTRLTVT.